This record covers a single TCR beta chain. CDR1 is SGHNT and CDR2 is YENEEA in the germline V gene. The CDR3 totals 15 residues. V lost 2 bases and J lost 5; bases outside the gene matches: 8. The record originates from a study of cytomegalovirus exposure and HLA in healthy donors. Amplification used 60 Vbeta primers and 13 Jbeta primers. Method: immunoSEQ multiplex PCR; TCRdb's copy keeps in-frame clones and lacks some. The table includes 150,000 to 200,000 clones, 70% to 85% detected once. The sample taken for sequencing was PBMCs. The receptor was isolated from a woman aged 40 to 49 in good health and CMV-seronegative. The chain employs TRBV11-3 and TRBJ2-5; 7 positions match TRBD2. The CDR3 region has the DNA TGTGCCAGCAGCTTAACCAGGACTAGTTACGAGACCCAGTACTTC. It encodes CASSLTRTSYETQYF.